This T cell receptor (beta chain) derives from a study of blood T cell repertoires in COVID-19. Study-wide context: Sites in the United States, Italy and Spain provided acute and convalescent COVID-19 samples.

The authors' processing: Cell counts per sample came from amplifying reference gene primers. Some clones are missing from TCRdb's copy, which holds only in-frame ones; the method was immunoSEQ multiplex PCR. V, J and clone size reflect that table, while D and trimming were determined from the DNA. The data contain nearly 250,000 clones, 86% of them singletons. Seattle-derived patients entered the study during active infection and were followed longitudinally. V was cut by 3 bases and J by 6 bases, with 15 bases left in between. Germline-derived CDR1 and CDR2 are KGHSH and LQKENI. The CDR3 is made up of 15 amino acids.

The sequence was obtained from an elderly woman with COVID-19, enrolled during active disease. Sequences were obtained from peripheral blood. The chain uses TRBV18 and TRBJ2-1; a weak D match, TRBD2 (5 bases). The DNA of the CDR3 is TGTGCCAGCTCACCTAGGGAGAATCGTCGCAATGAGCAGTTCTTC. Protein sequence: CASSPRENRRNEQFF. Using reference TRBV18 and TRBJ2-1 for the parts outside the CDR3, the full variable domain is NAGVMQNPRHLVRRRGQEARLRCSPMKGHSHVYWYRQLPEEGLKFMVYLQKENIIDESGMPKERFSAEFPKEGPSILRIQQVVRGDSAAYFCASSPRENRRNEQFFGPGTRLTVL.